This T cell receptor beta chain originates from a study of identical twins. The V gene lost 5 bases and the J gene lost 0 bases, with 18 bases spanning the gap. Germline CDR1 reads SGHAT; CDR2 reads FQNNGV. The CDR3 contains 17 residues. TCRdb reanalysed the 5' RACE reads using MiXCR and keeps one entry per CDR3 protein. Here the sample spans 200,000 to 300,000 distinct CDR3 sequences, roughly 10% being singletons. This receptor was obtained from a man aged 45-65 years in good health. Sequencing was carried out using memory T cells sorted from blood. V usage is TRBV11-2 and J usage is TRBJ2-3, with D perhaps assigned TRBD1 or TRBD2 (5 bases each). The CDR3 reads CASSHNRGRTSTDTQYF. In nucleotides, the CDR3 is TGTGCCAGCAGCCACAACCGGGGACGAACTAGCACAGATACGCAGTATTTT.